This TCR beta chain was recovered during a study of blood T cell repertoires in COVID-19. Study-level information: The United States, Italy and Spain were the sources of the acute and convalescent COVID-19 samples. Sample material is recorded as cDNA or gDNA derived from T cells, B-cell-depleted T cells, or PBMCs.

In the authors' workflow: Reference gene primers were amplified, and this amplification served to estimate nucleated cell counts. Using immunoSEQ multiplex PCR, the repertoire was profiled, and TCRdb retains in-frame clones only, with some absent. V, J and clone size are those of that table, while D and trimming were read from the DNA. The table has about 300,000 clones, roughly 86% seen once. CDR3 size: 13 residues. Germline CDR1 and CDR2: SNHLY and FYNNEI. Trimming took 6 bases from V and 10 from J; bases not matched to a gene: 10. While infection was still active, Seattle patients were enrolled and then followed longitudinally.

The material sequenced was peripheral blood. The genes are TRBV2 and TRBJ1-1; 8 nucleotides agree with TRBD1. The receptor comes from a woman in her thirties with COVID-19, enrolled during active disease. This chain's CDR3 is CASRTDRGSLAFF. The DNA for the CDR3 is TGTGCCAGCAGAACCGACAGGGGAAGTCTAGCTTTCTTT. The full variable domain, rest sourced from reference TRBV2 and TRBJ1-1, is EPEVTQTPSHQVTQMGQEVILRCVPISNHLYFYWYRQILGQKVEFLVSFYNNEISEKSEIFDDQFSVERPDGSNFTLKIRSTKLEDSAMYFCASRTDRGSLAFFGQGTRLTVV.